One T cell receptor (beta chain) is described in this entry. No antigen is known for it. CDR1 is SGHTA and CDR2 is FQGNSA in the germline V gene. CDR3 size: 15 residues. V gave up 4 bases and J gave up 1 base; unmatched junction bases: 4. The data are from a study of blood T cells in healthy people across ages. Overall study results and limits: A conclusive naive versus antigen-experienced comparison was prevented by the unsorted PBMCs. Total diversity from one million sequenced T cells was likely underestimated.

PCR was performed a second time for about 6 to 11 cycles using a sample-barcoded 5' primer and a J-beta primer mix. Each cDNA molecule was tagged by a template-switch adaptor with 12 random nucleotides. TCRdb called the 5' RACE reads again in MiXCR, with one record for every CDR3 protein. This table holds some 900,000 distinct CDR3 sequences, approximately 49% found once. In each sample, at least 6 million PBMCs were isolated. The source material was blood. The receptor comes from a man aged 30 to 39 in good health. This chain links TRBV7-2 with TRBJ1-1, with 9 nucleotides matching TRBD1. In nucleotides, the CDR3 is TGTGCCAGCAGCTCAGGGGGACAGGGGAACACTGAAGCTTTCTTT. It codes for CASSSGGQGNTEAFF.